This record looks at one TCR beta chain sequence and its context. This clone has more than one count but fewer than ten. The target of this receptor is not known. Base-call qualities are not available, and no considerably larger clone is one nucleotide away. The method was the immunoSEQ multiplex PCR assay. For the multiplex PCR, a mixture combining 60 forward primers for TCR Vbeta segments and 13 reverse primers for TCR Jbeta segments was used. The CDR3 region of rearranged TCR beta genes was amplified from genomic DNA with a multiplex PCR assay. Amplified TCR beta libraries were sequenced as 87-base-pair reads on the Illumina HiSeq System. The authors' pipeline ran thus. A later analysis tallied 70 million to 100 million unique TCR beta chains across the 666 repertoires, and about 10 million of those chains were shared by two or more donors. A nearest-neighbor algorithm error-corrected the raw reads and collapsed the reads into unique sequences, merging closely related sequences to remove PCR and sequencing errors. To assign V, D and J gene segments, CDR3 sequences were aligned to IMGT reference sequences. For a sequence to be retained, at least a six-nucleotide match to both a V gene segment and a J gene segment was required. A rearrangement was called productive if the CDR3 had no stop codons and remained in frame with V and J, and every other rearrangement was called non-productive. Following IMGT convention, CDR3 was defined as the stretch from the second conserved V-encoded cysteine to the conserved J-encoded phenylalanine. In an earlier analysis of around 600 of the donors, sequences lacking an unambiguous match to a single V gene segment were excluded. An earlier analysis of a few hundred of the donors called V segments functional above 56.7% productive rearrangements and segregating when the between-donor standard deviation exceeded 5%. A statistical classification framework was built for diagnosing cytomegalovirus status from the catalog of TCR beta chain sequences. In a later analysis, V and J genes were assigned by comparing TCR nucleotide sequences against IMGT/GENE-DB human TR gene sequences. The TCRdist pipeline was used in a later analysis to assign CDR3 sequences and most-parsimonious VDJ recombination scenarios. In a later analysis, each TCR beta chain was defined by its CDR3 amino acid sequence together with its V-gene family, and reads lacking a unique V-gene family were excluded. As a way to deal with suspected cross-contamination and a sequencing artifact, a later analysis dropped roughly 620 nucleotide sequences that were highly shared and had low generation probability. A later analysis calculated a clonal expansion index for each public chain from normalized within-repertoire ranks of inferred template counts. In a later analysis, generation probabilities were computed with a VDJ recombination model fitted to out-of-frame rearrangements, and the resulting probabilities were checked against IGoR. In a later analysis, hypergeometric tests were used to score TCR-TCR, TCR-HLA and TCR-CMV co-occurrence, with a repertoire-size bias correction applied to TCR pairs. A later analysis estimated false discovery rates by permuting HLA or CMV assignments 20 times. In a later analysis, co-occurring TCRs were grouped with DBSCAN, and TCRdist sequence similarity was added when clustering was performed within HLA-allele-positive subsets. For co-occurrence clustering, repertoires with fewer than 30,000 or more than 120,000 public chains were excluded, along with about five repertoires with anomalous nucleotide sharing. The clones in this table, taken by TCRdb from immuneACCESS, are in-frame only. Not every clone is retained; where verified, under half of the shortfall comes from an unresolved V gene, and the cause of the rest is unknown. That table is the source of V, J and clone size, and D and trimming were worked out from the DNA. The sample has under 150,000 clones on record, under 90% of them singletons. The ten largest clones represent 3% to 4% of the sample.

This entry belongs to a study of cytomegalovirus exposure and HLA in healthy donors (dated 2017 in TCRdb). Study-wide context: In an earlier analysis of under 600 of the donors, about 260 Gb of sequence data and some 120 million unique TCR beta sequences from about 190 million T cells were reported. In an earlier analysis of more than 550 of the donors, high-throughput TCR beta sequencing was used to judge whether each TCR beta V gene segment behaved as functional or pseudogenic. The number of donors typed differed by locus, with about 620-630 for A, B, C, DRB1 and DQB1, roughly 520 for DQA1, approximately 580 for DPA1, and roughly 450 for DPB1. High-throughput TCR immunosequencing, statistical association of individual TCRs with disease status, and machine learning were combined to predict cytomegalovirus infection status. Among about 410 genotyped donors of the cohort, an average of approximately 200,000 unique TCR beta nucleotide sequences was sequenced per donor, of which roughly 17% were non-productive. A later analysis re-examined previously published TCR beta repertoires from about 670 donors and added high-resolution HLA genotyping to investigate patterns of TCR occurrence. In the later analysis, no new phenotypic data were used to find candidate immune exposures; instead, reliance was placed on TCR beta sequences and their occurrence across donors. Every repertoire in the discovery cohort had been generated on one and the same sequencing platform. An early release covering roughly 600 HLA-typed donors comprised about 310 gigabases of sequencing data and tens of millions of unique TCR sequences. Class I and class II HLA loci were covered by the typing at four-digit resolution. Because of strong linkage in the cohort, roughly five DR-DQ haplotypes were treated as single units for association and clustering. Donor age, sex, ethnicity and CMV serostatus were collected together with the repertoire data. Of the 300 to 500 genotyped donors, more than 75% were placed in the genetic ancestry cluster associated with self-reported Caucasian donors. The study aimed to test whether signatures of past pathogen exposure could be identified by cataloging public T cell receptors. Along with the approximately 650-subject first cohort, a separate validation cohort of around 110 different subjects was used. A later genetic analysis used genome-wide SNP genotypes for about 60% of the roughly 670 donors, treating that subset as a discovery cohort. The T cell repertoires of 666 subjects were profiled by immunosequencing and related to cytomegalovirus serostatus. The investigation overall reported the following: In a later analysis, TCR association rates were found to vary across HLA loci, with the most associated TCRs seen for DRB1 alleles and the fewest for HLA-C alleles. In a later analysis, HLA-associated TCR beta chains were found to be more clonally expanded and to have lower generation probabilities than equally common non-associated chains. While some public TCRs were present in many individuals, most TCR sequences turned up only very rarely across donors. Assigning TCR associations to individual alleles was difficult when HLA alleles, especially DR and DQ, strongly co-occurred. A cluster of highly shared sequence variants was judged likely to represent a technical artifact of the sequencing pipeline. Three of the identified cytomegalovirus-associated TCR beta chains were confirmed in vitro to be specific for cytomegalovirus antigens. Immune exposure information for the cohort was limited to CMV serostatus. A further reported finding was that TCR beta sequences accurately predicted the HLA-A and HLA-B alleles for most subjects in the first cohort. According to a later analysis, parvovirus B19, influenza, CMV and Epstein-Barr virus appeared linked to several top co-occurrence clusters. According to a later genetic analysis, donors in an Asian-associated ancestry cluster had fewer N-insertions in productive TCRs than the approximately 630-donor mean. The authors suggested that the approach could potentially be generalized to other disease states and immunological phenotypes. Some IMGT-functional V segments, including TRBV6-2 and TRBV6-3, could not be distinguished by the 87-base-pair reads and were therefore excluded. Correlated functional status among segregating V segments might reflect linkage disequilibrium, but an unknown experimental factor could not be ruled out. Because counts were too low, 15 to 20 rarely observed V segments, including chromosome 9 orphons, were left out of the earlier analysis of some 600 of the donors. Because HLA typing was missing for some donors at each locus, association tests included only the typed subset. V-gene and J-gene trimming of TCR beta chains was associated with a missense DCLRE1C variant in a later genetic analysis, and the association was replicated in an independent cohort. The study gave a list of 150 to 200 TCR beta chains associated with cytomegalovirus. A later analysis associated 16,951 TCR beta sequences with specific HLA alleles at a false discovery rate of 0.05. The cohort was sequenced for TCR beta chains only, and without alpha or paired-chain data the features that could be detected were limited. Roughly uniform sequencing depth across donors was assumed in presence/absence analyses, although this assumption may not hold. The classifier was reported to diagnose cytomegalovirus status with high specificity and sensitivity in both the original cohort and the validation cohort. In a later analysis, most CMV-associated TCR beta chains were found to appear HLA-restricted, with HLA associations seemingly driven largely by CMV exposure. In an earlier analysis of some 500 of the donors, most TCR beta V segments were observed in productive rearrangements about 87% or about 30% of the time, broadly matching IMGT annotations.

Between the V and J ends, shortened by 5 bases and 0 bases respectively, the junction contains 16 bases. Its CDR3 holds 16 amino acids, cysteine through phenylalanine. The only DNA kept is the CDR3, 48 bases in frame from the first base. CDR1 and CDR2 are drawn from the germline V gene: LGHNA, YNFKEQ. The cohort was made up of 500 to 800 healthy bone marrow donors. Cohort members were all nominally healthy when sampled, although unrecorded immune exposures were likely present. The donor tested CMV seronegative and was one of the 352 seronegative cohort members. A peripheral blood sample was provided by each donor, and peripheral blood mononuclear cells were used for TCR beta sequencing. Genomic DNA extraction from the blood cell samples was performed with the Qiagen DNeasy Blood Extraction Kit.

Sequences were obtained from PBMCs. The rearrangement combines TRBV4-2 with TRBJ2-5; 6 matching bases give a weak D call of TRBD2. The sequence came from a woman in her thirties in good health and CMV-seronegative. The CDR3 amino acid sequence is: CASSVIGGVDQETQYF. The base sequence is TGTGCCAGCAGCGTCATCGGGGGAGTGGACCAAGAGACCCAGTACTTC.